These 16 T cell receptor beta chains share one sample of origin, sequenced in a study of identical twins. MiXCR was run by TCRdb on the 5' RACE reads, yielding one entry per CDR3 protein. The data contain around 100,000 distinct CDR3 sequences, 5.9% of them singletons. Sequenced material: memory T cells sorted from blood. The receptors were gathered from a woman between 50 and 59 years old in good health.

Only a few counts were recorded for this clonotype. The chain joins TRBV7-6 to TRBJ2-1; the D is unclear. This CDR3 region has 14 residues. V was pared by 4 bases and J by 7 bases, with 14 bases between. CDR1 and CDR2 from the germline V gene are SGHVS and FNYEAQ. The CDR3 DNA follows: TGTGCCAGCAGCTCCCCCCTCCTGCGGAATGAGCAGTTCTTC. Translation gives CASSSPLLRNEQFF.

Many counts were recorded for this clonotype. The CDR3 sequence is CASSGPRGAYEQYV. The CDR3 DNA follows: TGTGCCAGCAGCGGGCCCCGGGGCGCCTACGAGCAGTACGTC. This sequence joins TRBV28 and TRBJ2-7; D tentatively fits TRBD1 or TRBD2 (5 bases each). CDR1 and CDR2 from the germline V gene are MDHEN and SYDVKM. The CDR3 runs 14 residues. With 6 bases removed from V and 2 bases from J, the gap between germline ends came to 14 bases.

This clonotype was detected ten times or more. The gene calls are TRBV3-1 and TRBJ2-2, with D uncertain. Germline V gene lookup returns CDR1 LGHDT and CDR2 YNNKEL (reference sequence). V was clipped by 1 base and J by 0 bases, with 6 bases between them. The CDR3 runs to 15 residues. The CDR3 sequence: CASSQGISNTGELFF. In DNA, the CDR3 is TGTGCCAGCAGCCAAGGGATCTCGAACACCGGGGAGCTGTTTTTT. The whole variable domain, remainder taken from reference TRBV3-1 and TRBJ2-2, is DTAVSQTPKYLVTQMGNDKSIKCEQNLGHDTMYWYKQDSKKFLKIMFSYNNKELIINETVPNRFSPKSPDKAHLNLHINSLELGDSAVYFCASSQGISNTGELFFGEGSRLTVL.

This clonotype occurred many times. This chain links TRBV7-2 with TRBJ2-1; tentatively, D is TRBD1 or TRBD2 (5 bases each). In germline, CDR1 is SGHTA, CDR2 FQGNSA. V gave up 5 bases and J gave up 14 bases, with 13 bases separating them. The CDR3 runs to 11 residues. The CDR3 reads CASSSRDVKFF. The CDR3 bases are TGTGCCAGCAGCAGCCGGGACGTGAAGTTCTTC.

Many counts were recorded for this clonotype. The chain carries TRBV20-1 and TRBJ2-3, with D possibly matching TRBD2 (6 bases). The CDR3 is 18 amino acids. V shed 0 bases and J shed 10 bases, with 29 bases lying between them. The V gene's germline CDR1 is DFQATT and CDR2 SNEGSKA (reference sequence). This CDR3 reads CSAREDSGLTGSLYAQYF. CDR3 in DNA: TGCAGTGCTAGAGAGGACTCGGGACTTACGGGTTCCCTGTACGCGCAGTATTTT.

At least ten counts were recorded for this clonotype. This chain joins TRBV29-1 and TRBJ2-3; the D gene could be TRBD1 or TRBD2 (5 bases each). V was cut by 6 bases and J by 4 bases, with 20 bases left in between. This CDR3 is built from 15 residues. Germline V gives CDR1 SQVTM, CDR2 ANQGSEA. The CDR3 protein is CSVKGRTGPADTQYF. CDR3 bases: TGCAGCGTGAAGGGACGGACCGGGCCCGCAGATACGCAGTATTTT.

This clonotype was observed a handful of times. This chain links TRBV14 with TRBJ1-1, with 9 bases fitting TRBD1. This CDR3 is built from 16 residues. CDR1 is SGHDN, CDR2 FVKESK, per germline. The J segment lost 3 bases and the V segment lost 1 base, leaving 6 bases of the junction unmatched. Written as DNA, the CDR3 is TGTGCCAGCAGCCAAGGGGGGACAGGGTTTTACACTGAAGCTTTCTTT. This encodes CASSQGGTGFYTEAFF.

This clonotype was found many times. The chain combines TRBV20-1 with TRBJ2-2; 8 bases line up with TRBD1. CDR1 and CDR2 (germline): DFQATT, SNEGSKA (reference sequence). The CDR3 contains 16 residues. V shed 2 bases, J shed 6 bases, and the junction held 11 bases outside the gene matches. CDR3 region: CSARPPSGTGSGELFF. For the CDR3, the DNA is TGCAGTGCTAGACCCCCCTCCGGGACAGGTTCCGGGGAGCTGTTTTTT.

The chain uses TRBV6-5 and TRBJ2-1; weak D call: TRBD2 (5 bases). CDR1 is MNHEY, CDR2 SVGAGI, per germline. This CDR3 spans 15 amino acids. V was cut by 6 bases and J by 6 bases, with 18 bases left in between. The CDR3 reads CASSTRTGGTNEQFF. Here the CDR3 DNA reads TGTGCCAGCAGCACCCGGACTGGTGGCACCAATGAGCAGTTCTTC.

This clonotype was counted at least ten times. V is TRBV18 and J is TRBJ2-5; 7 bases are a match to TRBD1. CDR1 is KGHSH, CDR2 LQKENI, per germline. V was clipped by 6 bases and J by 5 bases; unmatched bases: 6. The CDR3 has 13 amino acids. CDR3 protein: CASSRDSMETQYF. Here the CDR3 DNA reads TGTGCCAGCTCTAGGGACAGTATGGAGACCCAGTACTTC.

There are many counts of this clonotype. The gene calls are TRBV20-1 and TRBJ2-1; D is possibly TRBD2 (6 bases). There are 12 residues in the CDR3. Germline V gene data show CDR1 as DFQATT and CDR2 as SNEGSKA (reference sequence). Trimming removed 6 bases at V and 6 bases at J, with 12 bases between. Written as DNA, the CDR3 is TGCAGTGCCCACCCGACTAGCAATGAGCAGTTCTTC. Its protein product is CSAHPTSNEQFF.

There are many counts of this clonotype. This chain links TRBV2 with TRBJ1-5, with D possibly TRBD1 on 6 matching bases. V lost 6 bases and J 1 base, leaving 7 bases between the germline ends. Per germline, CDR1 SNHLY and CDR2 FYNNEI. The CDR3 is 13 amino acids. CDR3 nucleotide sequence: TGTGCCAGCAGGCAGGGGAGCAATCAGCCCCAGCATTTT. Its protein is CASRQGSNQPQHF. Based on the CDR3 plus reference TRBV2 and TRBJ1-5, the full variable domain is EPEVTQTPSHQVTQMGQEVILRCVPISNHLYFYWYRQILGQKVEFLVSFYNNEISEKSEIFDDQFSVERPDGSNFTLKIRSTKLEDSAMYFCASRQGSNQPQHFGDGTRLSIL.

This clonotype came up many times. The chain has TRBV10-3 and TRBJ2-7; 12 positions agree with TRBD2. Trimming cost V 6 bases and J 2 bases; bases outside gene matches: 8. Looked up from germline, CDR1 is ENHRY and CDR2 is SYGVKD. The CDR3 is 16 amino acids. CDR3 sequence (DNA): TGTGCCATCAGCCGCGGACTAGCGGGATCGACCTACGAGCAGTACGTC. This encodes CAISRGLAGSTYEQYV.

This clonotype came up many times. The chain links TRBV11-1 to TRBJ2-5; 10 bases line up with TRBD1. V lost 6 bases and J lost 3; bases outside the gene matches: 7. Germline CDR1 SGHAT, CDR2 FQDESV (reference sequence). CDR3 length: 15 residues. CDR3 in DNA: TGTGCCAGCAGAGCAACCGGGACAGGGGAAGAGACCCAGTACTTC. Translating it yields CASRATGTGEETQYF.

This clonotype was observed at least ten times. The chain recombines TRBV29-1 with TRBJ2-3; tentatively, D is TRBD1 (6 bases). Looked up from germline, CDR1 is SQVTM and CDR2 is ANQGSEA. Trimming took off 3 bases at V and 3 bases at J, with 7 bases between the two ends. The CDR3 runs 12 residues. The CDR3 DNA reads as TGCAGCGTTGATGGGACAACAGATACGCAGTATTTT. Its protein product is CSVDGTTDTQYF.

This clonotype was seen many times. V usage is TRBV2 and J usage is TRBJ2-2, with 10 nucleotides matching TRBD1. Trimming took 4 bases from V and 6 from J; bases not matched to a gene: 2. The CDR3 totals 14 residues. The germline V gene encodes CDR1 SNHLY and CDR2 FYNNEI. In nucleotides, the CDR3 is TGTGCCAGCAGTGGGACAGGGGGGGCCGGGGAGCTGTTTTTT. Residues: CASSGTGGAGELFF.